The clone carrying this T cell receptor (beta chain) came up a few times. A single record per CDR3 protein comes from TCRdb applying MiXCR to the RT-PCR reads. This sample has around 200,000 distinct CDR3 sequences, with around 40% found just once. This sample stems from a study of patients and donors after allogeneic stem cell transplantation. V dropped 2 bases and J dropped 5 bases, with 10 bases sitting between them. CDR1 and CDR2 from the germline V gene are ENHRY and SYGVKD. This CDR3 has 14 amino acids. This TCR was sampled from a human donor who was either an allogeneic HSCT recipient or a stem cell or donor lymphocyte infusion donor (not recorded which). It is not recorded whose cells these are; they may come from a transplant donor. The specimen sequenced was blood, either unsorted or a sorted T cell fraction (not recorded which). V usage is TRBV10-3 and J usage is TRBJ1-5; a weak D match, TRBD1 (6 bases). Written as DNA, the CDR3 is TGTGCCATCAGTGAGGAAACAGGGCATCAGCCCCAGCATTTT. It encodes CAISEETGHQPQHF.